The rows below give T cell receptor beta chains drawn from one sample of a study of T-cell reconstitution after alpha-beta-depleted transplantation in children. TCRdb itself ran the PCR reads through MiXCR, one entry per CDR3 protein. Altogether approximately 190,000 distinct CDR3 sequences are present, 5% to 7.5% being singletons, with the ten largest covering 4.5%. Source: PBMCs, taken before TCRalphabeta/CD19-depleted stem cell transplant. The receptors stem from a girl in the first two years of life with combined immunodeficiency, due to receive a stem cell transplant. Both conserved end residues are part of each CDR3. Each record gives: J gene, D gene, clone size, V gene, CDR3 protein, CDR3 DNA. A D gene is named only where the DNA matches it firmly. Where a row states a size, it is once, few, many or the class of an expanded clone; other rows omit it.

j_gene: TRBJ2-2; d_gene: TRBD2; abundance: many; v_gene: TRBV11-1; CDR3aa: CASSLAPGLAGPTNTGELFF; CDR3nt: TGTGCCAGCAGCTTAGCCCCGGGACTAGCGGGGCCAACGAACACCGGGGAGCTGTTTTTT
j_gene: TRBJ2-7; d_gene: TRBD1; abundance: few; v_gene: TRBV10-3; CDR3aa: CAISGTGFRYF; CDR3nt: TGTGCCATCAGTGGGACAGGGTTTCGGTACTTC
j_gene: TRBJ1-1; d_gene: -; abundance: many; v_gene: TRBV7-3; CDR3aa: CASSDTVTEAFF; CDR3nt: TGTGCCAGCAGCGATACGGTGACTGAAGCTTTCTTT
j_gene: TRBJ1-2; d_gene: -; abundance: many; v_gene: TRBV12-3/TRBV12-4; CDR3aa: CASSFPLNYGYTF; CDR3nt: TGTGCCAGCAGTTTTCCCCTTAACTATGGCTACACCTTC
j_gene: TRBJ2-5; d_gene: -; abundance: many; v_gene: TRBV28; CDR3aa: CASSLYTGLETQYF; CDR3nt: TGTGCCAGCAGTTTATATACGGGATTGGAGACCCAGTACTTC
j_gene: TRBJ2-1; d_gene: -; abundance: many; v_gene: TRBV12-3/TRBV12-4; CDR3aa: CASRFSANEQFF; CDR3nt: TGTGCCAGCAGATTTTCCGCCAATGAGCAGTTCTTC
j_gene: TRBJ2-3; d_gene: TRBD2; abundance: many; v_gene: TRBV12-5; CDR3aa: CASGLAGGGPDTQYF; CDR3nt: TGTGCTAGTGGTTTGGCGGGAGGAGGGCCAGATACGCAGTATTTT
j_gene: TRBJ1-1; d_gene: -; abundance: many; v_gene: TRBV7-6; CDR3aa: CASSLNPGGAEAFF; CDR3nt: TGTGCCAGCAGCTTAAATCCCGGGGGGGCTGAAGCTTTCTTT
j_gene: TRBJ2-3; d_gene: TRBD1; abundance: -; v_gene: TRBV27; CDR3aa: CASSPQGAVWTDTQYF; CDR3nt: TGTGCCAGCAGCCCGCAGGGGGCGGTGTGGACAGATACGCAGTATTTT
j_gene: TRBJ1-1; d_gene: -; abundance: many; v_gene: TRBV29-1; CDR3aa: CSVDTGLAFF; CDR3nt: TGCAGCGTGGATACAGGGTTAGCTTTCTTT